The subject of this entry is one TCR beta chain. The data are from a study of blood T cells in healthy people across ages. The V gene's germline CDR1 is LGHDT and CDR2 YNNKEL (reference sequence). This CDR3 spans 13 amino acids. A J-beta primer mix and a sample-barcoded 5' primer were used in a second PCR of about 7 to 12 cycles. Each CDR3 protein is one row after TCRdb ran MiXCR on the 5' RACE reads. Of around 1.5 million distinct CDR3 sequences detected, approximately 32% appear once; the ten largest clones hold about 11%. Sample: blood. This rearrangement joins TRBV3-1 to TRBJ2-4; tentative D call: TRBD1 (6 bases). The closer fit of TRBJ2-5 to the DNA end suggests the J call may be wrong. This receptor was obtained from a woman aged 25-40 years in good health. The CDR3, as DNA: TGTGCCAGCAGCCAAATGAGGGGGGAGACCCAGTACTTC. Translated, it gives CASSQMRGETQYF.